The 32 T cell receptor beta chains given below trace back to one sample, sequenced in a study of beta chain features in type 1 diabetes. Reverse transcribing all isolated RNA meant expressed TCRB transcripts were sequenced. This table comes from immunoSEQ multiplex PCR, and its TCRdb copy is limited to in-frame clones, with some not included. The sample holds roughly 170,000 clones, 10% to 15% seen once. The sample taken for sequencing was central memory CD4+ T cells from blood. The receptor source for this set is a woman aged 18-29 years in good health.

This clone came up a few times. The chain uses TRBV7-9 and TRBJ2-6; tentatively, D is TRBD1 (6 bases). Germline values: CDR1 SEHNR, CDR2 FQNEAQ (reference sequence). Trimming removed 5 bases at V and 1 base at J, with 9 bases between. The CDR3 spans 15 residues. CDR3 sequence reads: CASSVDRSGANVLTF. The CDR3 nucleotides are TGTGCCAGCAGCGTAGACAGGTCTGGGGCCAACGTCCTGACTTTC.

V gene TRBV30 combines with J gene TRBJ1-1; D is undetermined. Per the germline V gene, CDR1 is GTSNPN and CDR2 is SVGIG (reference sequence). V lost 4 bases, J lost 1 base, and 10 bases lay in between. This CDR3 is 13 amino acids long. The DNA for the CDR3 is TGTGCCTGGATGCACACCTCGAACACTGAAGCTTTCTTT. Protein sequence: CAWMHTSNTEAFF.

This clone was detected only a few times. V usage is TRBV7-8 and J usage is TRBJ2-7, with 7 bases matching TRBD1. CDR1 is SGHVS and CDR2 is FQNEAQ in the germline V gene. The length of the CDR3 is 13 residues. Trimming took 5 bases from V and 5 from J; bases not matched to a gene: 6. CDR3 DNA sequence: TGTGCCAGCAGCCCTGACAGGGACCACGAGCAGTACTTC. Protein sequence: CASSPDRDHEQYF.

This clone has only a few counts. The chain uses TRBV5-1 and TRBJ1-2, with unresolved D. The ends were cut back, 0 bases at V and 1 base at J, with 10 bases in the middle. The CDR3 sequence is 15 residues long. Germline assignment: CDR1 SGHRS and CDR2 YFSETQ. In nucleotides, the CDR3 is TGCGCCAGCAGCTTGGGTTCCGGGGTTAACTATGGCTACACCTTC. This gives the protein CASSLGSGVNYGYTF.

A few counts support this clone. The rearrangement uses TRBV5-4 and TRBJ2-7; 9 bases agree with TRBD2. The ends lost 4 bases at V and 3 bases at J; junction bases unmatched: 5. CDR3 length: 14 residues. Germline CDR1 is SGHNT and CDR2 is YYREEE (reference sequence). Here the CDR3 DNA reads TGTGCCAGCAGCCCGACTAGCGGCTACTACGAGCAGTACTTC. Residues: CASSPTSGYYEQYF.

The CDR3 loop is CASSPRGDSRNIQYF. DNA of the CDR3: TGTGCCAGCTCACCACGCGGGGACAGTCGAAACATTCAGTACTTC. This chain joins TRBV18 and TRBJ2-4, with a tentative D call TRBD1 (7 bases). The CDR3 length is 15 residues. V was trimmed by 1 base and J by 6 bases, leaving 13 bases between them. Germline V lookup: CDR1 KGHSH, CDR2 LQKENI.

This clone has only a few counts. The V gene is TRBV27, the J gene TRBJ2-1; 7 bases match TRBD2. The CDR3 has 15 residues. Trimming removed 2 bases from V and 4 bases from J; junction bases left unmatched: 5. CDR1 is MNHEY and CDR2 is SMNVEV in the germline V gene (reference sequence). CDR3 nucleotides: TGTGCCAGCAGTTTAGGGAGCGGGGTTTACAATGAGCAGTTCTTC. Protein product: CASSLGSGVYNEQFF.

The chain combines TRBV9 with TRBJ2-7; 10 bases map to TRBD2. This CDR3 spans 15 amino acids. Trimming removed 0 bases from V and 5 bases from J; junction bases left unmatched: 5. Germline CDR1 reads SGDLS; CDR2 reads YYNGEE. CDR3 loop: CASSVAPSGSHEQYF. CDR3 DNA sequence: TGTGCCAGCAGCGTAGCGCCTAGCGGGAGCCACGAGCAGTACTTC.

This clone was observed a handful of times. This chain joins TRBV7-3 and TRBJ2-3, with 8 positions matching TRBD1. The V gene's germline CDR1 is SGHTA and CDR2 FQGTGA. The CDR3 covers 15 residues. The V gene end was trimmed by 3 bases and the J gene end by 2 bases; junction bases not matched to a gene: 4. As DNA, the CDR3 is TGTGCCAGCAGCTTTAGACAGGGGCACACAGATACGCAGTATTTT. Translation: CASSFRQGHTDTQYF. Combining the CDR3 with reference TRBV7-3 and TRBJ2-3 gives the whole variable domain GAGVSQTPSNKVTEKGKYVELRCDPISGHTALYWYRQSLGQGPEFLIYFQGTGAADDSGLPNDRFFAVRPEGSVSTLKIQRTERGDSAVYLCASSFRQGHTDTQYFGPGTRLTVL.

This clone was seen a handful of times. The CDR3 bases are TGTGCCAGCAGCCTGCGGACAGGGTGGGGAGATACGCAGTATTTT. It translates to CASSLRTGWGDTQYF. This chain connects TRBV14 to TRBJ2-3, with TRBD1 matching over 8 bases. Trimming cost V 4 bases and J 5 bases; bases outside gene matches: 8. From germline, CDR1 is SGHDN and CDR2 FVKESK. This CDR3 has 15 residues. Based on the CDR3 plus reference TRBV14 and TRBJ2-3, the full variable domain is EAGVTQFPSHSVIEKGQTVTLRCDPISGHDNLYWYRRVMGKEIKFLLHFVKESKQDESGMPNNRFLAERTGGTYSTLKVQPAELEDSGVYFCASSLRTGWGDTQYFGPGTRLTVL.

This clone has ten or more counts. The rearrangement joins TRBV28 to TRBJ2-7; tentatively, D is TRBD2 (6 bases). Germline values: CDR1 MDHEN, CDR2 SYDVKM. The length of the CDR3 is 11 residues. V was shortened by 7 bases and J by 7 bases, with 11 bases between the two germline ends. CDR3 nucleotide sequence: TGTGCCAGCACGCGTGGGAGGGAGCAGTACTTC. It yields the protein CASTRGREQYF.

This clone was seen a handful of times. This chain joins TRBV4-1 and TRBJ2-3; 7 bases are a match to TRBD2. Germline CDR1 MGHRA, CDR2 YSYEKL. The CDR3 has 18 amino acids. Unmatched junction bases numbered 11, after V lost 1 base and J lost 1 base. CDR3 in DNA: TGCGCCAGCAGCCAAGCCCTCTTGGCTAGCGGCCGCACAGATACGCAGTATTTT. The encoded protein is CASSQALLASGRTDTQYF.

Only a few counts were recorded for this clone. The V call is TRBV5-6, the J call TRBJ1-1; weak D call: TRBD1 (5 bases). Trimming took off 0 bases at V and 4 bases at J, with 10 bases between the two ends. Germline CDR1 reads SGHDT; CDR2 reads YYEEEE. The CDR3 loop spans 14 amino acids. The CDR3 DNA reads TGTGCCAGCAGCTTGGCGGGGCGGGGCACTGAAGCTTTCTTT. Its translation is CASSLAGRGTEAFF.

Here the CDR3 reads CASSWGQGLYEQYF. In DNA, the CDR3 is TGCGCCAGCAGCTGGGGACAGGGACTCTACGAGCAGTACTTC. The chain has TRBV5-1 and TRBJ2-7; 9 bases line up with TRBD1. V shed 3 bases, J shed 3 bases, and the junction held 4 bases outside the gene matches. CDR1 and CDR2 from the germline V gene are SGHRS and YFSETQ. CDR3 length: 14 amino acids.

The genes are TRBV4-1 and TRBJ2-1, with TRBD2 identical over 9 bases. CDR1 MGHRA and CDR2 YSYEKL come from the germline V gene. Unmatched junction bases numbered 13, after V lost 4 bases and J lost 9 bases. The CDR3 covers 16 residues. DNA of the CDR3: TGCGCCAGCAGCCCTGGGGGCGGGAGGGCCGAGGGTGAGCAGTTCTTC. It specifies CASSPGGGRAEGEQFF.

J is TRBJ2-5 and V is TRBV28, with TRBD2 as a possible D gene (5 bases). V was shortened by 6 bases and J by 1 base, with 9 bases between the two germline ends. CDR3 length: 13 residues. Per the germline V gene, CDR1 is MDHEN and CDR2 is SYDVKM. The DNA for the CDR3 is TGTGCCAGCAGAAAAGCGGTCCAAGAGACCCAGTACTTC. It translates to CASRKAVQETQYF.

The table lists this clone with a few counts. The chain uses TRBV5-1 and TRBJ1-1; unclear D gene. V lost 5 bases to trimming and J lost 1 base, with 9 bases between them. Germline V lookup: CDR1 SGHRS, CDR2 YFSETQ. The CDR3 is 13 amino acids. Here the CDR3 reads CASRAAGNTEAFF. CDR3 coding DNA: TGCGCCAGCAGGGCGGCCGGGAACACTGAAGCTTTCTTT.

There are a few counts of this clone. V is TRBV11-2 and J is TRBJ2-3; possibly TRBD1 for D (6 bases). Trimming removed 5 bases from V and 1 base from J, with 10 bases in between. Germline V CDR1 and CDR2: SGHAT, FQNNGV. The length of the CDR3 is 14 residues. This CDR3 reads CASSIDRRTDTQYF. CDR3 coding DNA: TGTGCCAGCAGCATCGACAGGCGCACAGATACGCAGTATTTT.

The table lists this clone with a few counts. V is TRBV27 and J is TRBJ2-7, with D tentatively TRBD1 (7 bases). This CDR3 region has 14 residues. Trimming removed 8 bases from V and 2 bases from J, with 16 bases in between. Looked up from germline, CDR1 is MNHEY and CDR2 is SMNVEV (reference sequence). CDR3 sequence (DNA): TGTGCCAGCTATCGACAGGGAGGTCCCTACGAGCAGTACTTC. Translated, it gives CASYRQGGPYEQYF.

The chain combines TRBV7-9 with TRBJ1-2; 9 bases are shared with TRBD1. Germline V gene data show CDR1 as SEHNR and CDR2 as FQNEAQ (reference sequence). The CDR3 has 15 residues. Losses at the gene ends were 1 base for V and 2 bases for J; bases not matched to a gene: 2. The CDR3, as DNA: TGTGCCAGCAGCTTAGGACAGGGGGTGAACTATGGCTACACCTTC. Encoded protein: CASSLGQGVNYGYTF. The whole variable domain, remainder taken from reference TRBV7-9 and TRBJ1-2, is DTGVSQNPRHKITKRGQNVTFRCDPISEHNRLYWYRQTLGQGPEFLTYFQNEAQLEKSRLLSDRFSAERPKGSFSTLEIQRTEQGDSAMYLCASSLGQGVNYGYTFGSGTRLTVV.

This chain connects TRBV6-5 to TRBJ2-7; 12 bases line up with TRBD2. This CDR3 has 15 amino acids. Germline values: CDR1 MNHEY, CDR2 SVGAGI. V was clipped by 6 bases and J by 0 bases; unmatched bases: 3. The CDR3 loop is CASRQTSGSSYEQYF. In DNA, the CDR3 is TGTGCCAGCAGACAGACTAGCGGGAGCTCCTACGAGCAGTACTTC.

The V and J genes are TRBV15 and TRBJ2-2; 7 bases map to TRBD2. Germline V gene sequence: CDR1 LNHNV, CDR2 YYDKDF (reference sequence). The CDR3 has 20 residues. V shed 2 bases and J 4 bases; nucleotides not matched to a gene: 19. The CDR3 protein is CATSRTALFQTSPGTGELFF. In nucleotides, the CDR3 is TGTGCCACCAGCAGAACCGCATTATTTCAGACTAGCCCGGGCACCGGGGAGCTGTTTTTT.

The rearrangement uses TRBV5-1 and TRBJ2-7; 9 nucleotides match TRBD2. Unmatched junction bases numbered 5, after V lost 4 bases and J lost 0 bases. The germline V gene encodes CDR1 SGHRS and CDR2 YFSETQ. The CDR3 runs to 15 residues. DNA for the CDR3: TGCGCCAGCAGCGGCCTAGCGGGAACCTCCTACGAGCAGTACTTC. It yields the protein CASSGLAGTSYEQYF.

This sequence joins TRBV7-2 and TRBJ2-1, with D possibly being TRBD1 (5 bases). The V end was cut by 3 bases, the J end by 9 bases, with 9 bases between. The CDR3 runs to 12 residues. In germline, CDR1 is SGHTA, CDR2 FQGNSA. CDR3 amino acids: CASSLYRGEQFF. DNA for the CDR3: TGTGCCAGCAGCTTGTATAGGGGTGAGCAGTTCTTC. The full variable domain, with the rest looked up from reference TRBV7-2 and TRBJ2-1, is GAGVSQSPSNKVTEKGKDVELRCDPISGHTALYWYRQSLGQGLEFLIYFQGNSAPDKSGLPSDRFSAERTGGSVSTLTIQRTQQEDSAVYLCASSLYRGEQFFGPGTRLTVL.

V and J are TRBV28 and TRBJ2-5; D is uncertain. Germline loops: CDR1 MDHEN, CDR2 SYDVKM. CDR3 size: 15 residues. Trimming pared 7 bases from V and 5 bases from J, leaving 20 bases between. The CDR3 nucleotides read TGTGCCAGCACCCACCCGGGTACTAAGGAGGAGACCCAGTACTTC. Amino acids: CASTHPGTKEETQYF.

The chain couples TRBV28 to TRBJ2-7, with TRBD1 identical over 12 bases. Looked up from germline, CDR1 is MDHEN and CDR2 is SYDVKM. The J segment lost 7 bases and the V segment lost 5 bases, leaving 6 bases of the junction unmatched. The CDR3 spans 14 residues. CDR3 protein: CASSQWDRGREQYF. CDR3 nucleotides: TGTGCCAGCAGTCAGTGGGACAGGGGGCGTGAGCAGTACTTC.

This clone was counted only a few times. The chain carries TRBV30 and TRBJ2-7; TRBD1 aligns across 10 bases. V shed 1 base and J 7 bases; nucleotides not matched to a gene: 7. CDR3 length equals 14 residues. Germline V lookup: CDR1 GTSNPN, CDR2 SVGIG (reference sequence). DNA for the CDR3: TGTGCCTGGAGTGCGAGGACAGGGGGGGGTGAGCAGTACTTC. It is translated as CAWSARTGGGEQYF.

A few counts support this clone. The chain is built from TRBV10-3 and TRBJ1-2; D gene uncertain. Between the trimmed V and J ends, which lost 3 bases and 6 bases, there was a span of 8 bases. CDR3 length equals 12 residues. Germline V gene data show CDR1 as ENHRY and CDR2 as SYGVKD. In DNA form, the CDR3 reads TGTGCCATCAGTGAACGGGAGAATGGCTACACCTTC. It yields the protein CAISERENGYTF.

The V gene is TRBV9, the J gene TRBJ2-3; the D is unclear. Per germline, CDR1 SGDLS and CDR2 YYNGEE. V was clipped by 0 bases and J by 1 base, with 6 bases between them. The CDR3 has 14 amino acids. The chain's CDR3 is CASSVALGTDTQYF. The CDR3 DNA is TGTGCCAGCAGCGTAGCGCTAGGCACAGATACGCAGTATTTT.

This clone showed up just a few times. V is TRBV9 and J is TRBJ2-1; D may be TRBD2 (6 bases). V was pared by 0 bases and J by 9 bases, with 16 bases between. Germline values: CDR1 SGDLS, CDR2 YYNGEE. The CDR3 has 15 amino acids. CDR3 amino acids: CASSVAGSSPGEQFF. CDR3 bases: TGTGCCAGCAGCGTAGCCGGGAGTAGCCCCGGTGAGCAGTTCTTC.

This clone turned up a few times. The rearrangement uses TRBV7-2 and TRBJ1-5; D gene unclear. This CDR3 spans 14 amino acids. The V gene's germline CDR1 is SGHTA and CDR2 FQGNSA. With 4 bases removed from V and 4 bases from J, the gap between germline ends came to 11 bases. CDR3 sequence: CASSSSYQNQPQHF. The CDR3 DNA sequence: TGTGCCAGCAGCTCTTCATACCAGAATCAGCCCCAGCATTTT.

This clone showed up just a few times. The chain couples TRBV7-2 to TRBJ2-3; 7 nucleotides agree with TRBD2. Per germline, CDR1 SGHTA and CDR2 FQGNSA. V was clipped by 1 base and J by 4 bases; unmatched bases: 8. The CDR3 covers 16 residues. CDR3: CASSLGGSEAADTQYF. The CDR3 DNA reads as TGTGCCAGCAGCTTAGGCGGGAGTGAAGCGGCAGATACGCAGTATTTT.